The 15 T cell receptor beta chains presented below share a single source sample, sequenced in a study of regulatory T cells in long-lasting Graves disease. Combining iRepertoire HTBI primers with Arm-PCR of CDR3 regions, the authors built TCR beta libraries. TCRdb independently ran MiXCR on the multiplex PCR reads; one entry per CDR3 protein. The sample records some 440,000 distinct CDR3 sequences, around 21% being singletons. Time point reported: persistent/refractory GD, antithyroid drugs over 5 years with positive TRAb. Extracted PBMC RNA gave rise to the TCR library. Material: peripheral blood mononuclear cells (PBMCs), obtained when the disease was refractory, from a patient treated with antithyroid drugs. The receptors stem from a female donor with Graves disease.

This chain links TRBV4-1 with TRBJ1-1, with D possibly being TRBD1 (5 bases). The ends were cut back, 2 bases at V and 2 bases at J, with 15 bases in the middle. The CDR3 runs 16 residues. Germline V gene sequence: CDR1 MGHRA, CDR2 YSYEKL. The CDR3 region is CASSQIRGHRNTEAFF. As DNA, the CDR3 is TGCGCCAGCAGCCAAATAAGAGGACATCGCAACACTGAAGCTTTCTTT.

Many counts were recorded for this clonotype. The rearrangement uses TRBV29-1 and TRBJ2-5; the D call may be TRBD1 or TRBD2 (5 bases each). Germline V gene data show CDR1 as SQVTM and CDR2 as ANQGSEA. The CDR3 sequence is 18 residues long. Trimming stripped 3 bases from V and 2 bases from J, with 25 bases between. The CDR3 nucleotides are TGCAGCGTTGAGGGGGTCAGGCAGGCGGTATTGGAACAAGAGACCCAGTACTTC. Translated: CSVEGVRQAVLEQETQYF.

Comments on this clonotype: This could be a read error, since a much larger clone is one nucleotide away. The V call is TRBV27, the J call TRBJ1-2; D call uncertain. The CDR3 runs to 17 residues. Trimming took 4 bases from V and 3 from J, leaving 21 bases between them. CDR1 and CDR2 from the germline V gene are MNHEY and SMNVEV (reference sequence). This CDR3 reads CASSSNSGSNGHYGYTF. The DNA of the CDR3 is TGTGCCAGCAGTTCCAACAGTGGTTCGAATGGTCACTATGGCTACACCTTC.

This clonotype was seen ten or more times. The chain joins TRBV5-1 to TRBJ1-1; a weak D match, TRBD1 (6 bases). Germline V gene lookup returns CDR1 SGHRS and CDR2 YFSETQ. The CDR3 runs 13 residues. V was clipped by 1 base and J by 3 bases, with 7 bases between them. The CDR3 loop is CASSLWTDTEAFF. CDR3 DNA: TGCGCCAGCAGCTTGTGGACAGACACTGAAGCTTTCTTT.

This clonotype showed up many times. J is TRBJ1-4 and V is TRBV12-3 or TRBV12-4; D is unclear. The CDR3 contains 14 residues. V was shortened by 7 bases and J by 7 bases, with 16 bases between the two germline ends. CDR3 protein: CASTPGGLREKLFF. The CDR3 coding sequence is TGTGCCAGCACCCCAGGAGGTCTGCGTGAAAAACTGTTTTTT.

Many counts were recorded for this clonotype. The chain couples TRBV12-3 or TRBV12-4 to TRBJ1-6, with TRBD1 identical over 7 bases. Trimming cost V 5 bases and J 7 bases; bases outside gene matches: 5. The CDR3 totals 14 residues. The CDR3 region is CASSGGQENSPLHF. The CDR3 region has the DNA TGTGCCAGCAGTGGAGGACAGGAAAATTCACCCCTCCACTTT.

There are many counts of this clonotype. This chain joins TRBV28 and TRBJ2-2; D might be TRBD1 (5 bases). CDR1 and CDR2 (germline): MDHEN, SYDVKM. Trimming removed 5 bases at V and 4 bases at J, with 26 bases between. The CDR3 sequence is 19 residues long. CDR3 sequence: CASSTNQGTEIMGTGELFF. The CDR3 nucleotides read TGTGCCAGCAGTACTAACCAGGGTACCGAAATAATGGGCACCGGGGAGCTGTTTTTT.

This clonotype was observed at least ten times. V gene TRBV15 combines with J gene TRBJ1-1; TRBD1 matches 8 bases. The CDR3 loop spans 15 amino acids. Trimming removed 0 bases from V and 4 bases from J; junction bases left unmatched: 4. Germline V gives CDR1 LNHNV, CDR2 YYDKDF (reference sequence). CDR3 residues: CATSRDRGQVTEAFF. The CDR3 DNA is TGTGCCACCAGCAGAGACAGGGGGCAGGTCACTGAAGCTTTCTTT.

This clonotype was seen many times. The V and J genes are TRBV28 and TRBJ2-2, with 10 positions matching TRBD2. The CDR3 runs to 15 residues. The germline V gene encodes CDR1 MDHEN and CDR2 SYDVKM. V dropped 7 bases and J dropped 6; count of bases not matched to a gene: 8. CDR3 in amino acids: CASTTLAGVAGELFF. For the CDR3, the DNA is TGTGCCAGCACCACCCTAGCGGGAGTAGCCGGGGAGCTGTTTTTT.

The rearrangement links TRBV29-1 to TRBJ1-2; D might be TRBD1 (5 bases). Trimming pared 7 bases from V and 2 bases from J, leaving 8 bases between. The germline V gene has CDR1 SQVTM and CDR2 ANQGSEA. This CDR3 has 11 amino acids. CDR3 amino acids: CSATENYGYTF. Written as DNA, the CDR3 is TGCAGCGCGACAGAGAACTATGGCTACACCTTC.

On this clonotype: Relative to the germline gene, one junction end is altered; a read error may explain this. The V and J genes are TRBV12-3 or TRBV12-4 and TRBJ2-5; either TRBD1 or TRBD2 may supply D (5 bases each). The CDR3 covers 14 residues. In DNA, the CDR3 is TGTGCCAGCAGTTTAGGGGGCGGGCAAGAGACCCGGTACTTC. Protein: CASSLGGGQETRYF.

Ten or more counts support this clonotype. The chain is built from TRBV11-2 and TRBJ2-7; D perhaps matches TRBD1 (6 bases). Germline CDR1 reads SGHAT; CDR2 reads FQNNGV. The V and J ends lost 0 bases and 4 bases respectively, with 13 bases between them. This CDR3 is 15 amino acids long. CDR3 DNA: TGTGCCAGCAGCTTAGATCTCCCAGGGGCATACGAGCAGTACTTC. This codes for CASSLDLPGAYEQYF. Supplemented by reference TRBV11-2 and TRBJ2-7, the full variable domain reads EAGVAQSPRYKIIEKRQSVAFWCNPISGHATLYWYQQILGQGPKLLIQFQNNGVVDDSQLPKDRFSAERLKGVDSTLKIQPAKLEDSAVYLCASSLDLPGAYEQYFGPGTRLTVT.

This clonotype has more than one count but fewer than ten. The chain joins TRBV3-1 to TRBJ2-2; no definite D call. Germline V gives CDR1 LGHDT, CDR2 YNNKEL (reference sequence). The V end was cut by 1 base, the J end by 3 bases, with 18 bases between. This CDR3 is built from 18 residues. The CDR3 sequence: CASSQVRIRATHTGELFF. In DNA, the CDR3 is TGTGCCAGCAGCCAAGTAAGGATCCGGGCCACTCACACCGGGGAGCTGTTTTTT.

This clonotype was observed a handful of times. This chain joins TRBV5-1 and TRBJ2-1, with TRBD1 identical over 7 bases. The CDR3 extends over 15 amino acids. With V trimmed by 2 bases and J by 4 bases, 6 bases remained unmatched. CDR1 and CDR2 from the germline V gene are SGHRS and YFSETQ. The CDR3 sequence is CASSLRGPGYNEQFF. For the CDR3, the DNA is TGCGCCAGCAGCTTAAGGGGGCCAGGGTACAATGAGCAGTTCTTC.

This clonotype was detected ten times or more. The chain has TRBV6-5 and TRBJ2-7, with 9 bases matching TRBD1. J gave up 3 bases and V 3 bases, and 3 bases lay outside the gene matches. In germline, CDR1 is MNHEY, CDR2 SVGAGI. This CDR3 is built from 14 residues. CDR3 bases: TGTGCCAGCAGTTATGGACAGGGGTTCTACGAGCAGTACTTC. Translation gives CASSYGQGFYEQYF.